These 9 T cell receptor beta chains were all obtained from the same sample, sequenced in a study of OX40 agonist ivuxolimab in advanced cancers. Only in-frame clones appear in the TCRdb table, and some are missing; sequencing was by immunoSEQ multiplex PCR. The profile shows over 95,000 clones, about four fifths of them singletons. Sequencing was performed on CD4+ or CD8+ T cells sorted from blood, taken in a trial of the OX40 agonist ivuxolimab. The receptors come from an adult with an advanced solid tumor such as melanoma, head and neck, liver or kidney cancer.

The gene calls are TRBV6-6 and TRBJ2-5; tentatively, D is TRBD2 (6 bases). Germline-derived CDR1 and CDR2 are MNHNY and SVGAGI (reference sequence). V lost 2 bases and J lost 4, with 11 bases in between. The CDR3 has 14 amino acids. The CDR3 here is CASSYMRGGETQYF. In DNA form, the CDR3 reads TGTGCCAGCAGTTACATGCGGGGAGGAGAGACCCAGTACTTC.

The chain employs TRBV18 and TRBJ1-5; 8 bases match TRBD1. The V gene's germline CDR1 is KGHSH and CDR2 LQKENI. V lost 4 bases and J lost 8; bases outside the gene matches: 10. The CDR3 length is 15 residues. The CDR3 DNA reads TGTGCCAGCTCACAAGGGACAGGAGGGGGTAAGCCCCAGCATTTT. It translates to CASSQGTGGGKPQHF.

This chain uses TRBV7-2 with TRBJ2-7; D is unresolved. The CDR3 contains 13 residues. The germline gives CDR1 SGHTA, CDR2 FQGNSA. Trimming cost V 7 bases and J 9 bases, with 19 bases left between them. CDR3: CASKNSTGLVQYF. Written as DNA, the CDR3 is TGTGCCAGCAAGAACAGTACTGGGTTGGTGCAGTACTTC. The variable domain in full, completed from reference TRBV7-2 and TRBJ2-7, reads GAGVSQSPSNKVTEKGKDVELRCDPISGHTALYWYRQSLGQGLEFLIYFQGNSAPDKSGLPSDRFSAERTGGSVSTLTIQRTQQEDSAVYLCASKNSTGLVQYFGPGTRLTVT.

The chain uses TRBV11-2 and TRBJ2-7; D is unclear. There are 15 residues in the CDR3. V lost 5 bases and J 0 bases, leaving 14 bases between the germline ends. Germline V gene lookup returns CDR1 SGHAT and CDR2 FQNNGV. The CDR3 is CASSARTVSSYEQYF. The CDR3 DNA reads as TGTGCCAGCAGCGCACGGACGGTAAGCTCCTACGAGCAGTACTTC.

The gene calls are TRBV5-6 and TRBJ1-2; the D is unclear. This CDR3 contains 14 residues. V was pared by 3 bases and J by 8 bases, with 17 bases between. Germline loops: CDR1 SGHDT, CDR2 YYEEEE. Written as DNA, the CDR3 is TGTGCCAGCAGCTCACCGTCCCGGATGAACGGCTACACCTTC. Translating it yields CASSSPSRMNGYTF.

The genes are TRBV28 and TRBJ2-6; 12 nucleotides align to TRBD1. V shed 7 bases, J shed 4 bases, and the junction held 11 bases outside the gene matches. This CDR3 is 18 amino acids long. Germline V gene sequence: CDR1 MDHEN, CDR2 SYDVKM. The CDR3 DNA follows: TGTGCCAGCATTTCCCGGGGGACAGGGGGCGAAGGGGCCAACGTCCTGACTTTC. Its translation: CASISRGTGGEGANVLTF.

The J gene is TRBJ2-3, the V gene TRBV29-1; 10 bases map to TRBD2. V was clipped by 2 bases and J by 6 bases; unmatched bases: 8. The CDR3 totals 15 residues. Germline V lookup: CDR1 SQVTM, CDR2 ANQGSEA. The CDR3 DNA is TGCAGCGTTGAACCTACTAGCGGGATAGGGGATACGCAGTATTTT. Translated, it gives CSVEPTSGIGDTQYF.

This clone was found once. The V gene is TRBV5-1, the J gene TRBJ2-5; TRBD1 aligns across 7 bases. This CDR3 region has 15 residues. Trimming took 4 bases from V and 6 from J; bases not matched to a gene: 12. The germline V gene has CDR1 SGHRS and CDR2 YFSETQ. This CDR3 reads CASSLDPDREKTQYF. Here the CDR3 DNA reads TGCGCCAGCAGCCTGGACCCCGACAGGGAGAAGACCCAGTACTTC.

This clone came up once. The chain couples TRBV6-6 to TRBJ1-2; D not resolved. This CDR3 has 13 amino acids. V was pared by 6 bases and J by 4 bases, with 12 bases between. Germline CDR1 reads MNHNY; CDR2 reads SVGAGI (reference sequence). DNA for the CDR3: TGTGCCAGCAGCTCGGAGGTTAGCTATGGCTACACCTTC. It specifies CASSSEVSYGYTF.